These 28 T cell receptor beta chains were sequenced from one sample in a study of blood T cell repertoires in COVID-19. The data were produced by immunoSEQ multiplex PCR, yet TCRdb's version contains in-frame clones alone and is incomplete. This table holds hundreds of thousands of clones, over 75% found once. The source material was PBMCs or T cells enriched from blood (not recorded which). The receptor source for this set is a woman aged 18 to 35 who had been exposed to COVID-19.

The chain is built from TRBV19 and TRBJ1-2, with D tentatively TRBD1 (5 bases). V dropped 6 bases and J dropped 5 bases, with 16 bases sitting between them. CDR1 LNHDA and CDR2 SQIVND come from the germline V gene (reference sequence). The length of the CDR3 is 14 residues. The CDR3 here is CASSRASGPYGYTF. For the CDR3, the DNA is TGTGCCAGTAGCAGGGCATCAGGGCCGTATGGCTACACCTTC.

The chain carries TRBV19 and TRBJ2-1; unclear D gene. Germline lookup yields CDR1 LNHDA and CDR2 SQIVND (reference sequence). V lost 9 bases, J lost 10 bases, and 28 bases lay in between. The CDR3 totals 16 residues. CDR3 loop: CASRYYVGSFKEEQFF. The CDR3 DNA reads TGTGCCAGCCGCTACTACGTCGGGTCATTTAAAGAAGAGCAGTTCTTC.

This sequence joins TRBV19 and TRBJ2-5; D may be TRBD1 (6 bases). Germline CDR1 and CDR2: LNHDA and SQIVND (reference sequence). The CDR3 runs 15 residues. V lost 3 bases to trimming and J lost 2 bases, with 13 bases between them. The CDR3 loop reads CASSMMGQIQETQYF. DNA of the CDR3: TGTGCCAGTAGTATGATGGGACAAATACAAGAGACCCAGTACTTC.

The V call is TRBV25-1, the J call TRBJ2-1; weak D call: TRBD2 (5 bases). The V and J ends lost 5 bases and 5 bases respectively, with 25 bases between them. Germline CDR1 MGHDK, CDR2 SYGVNS. The length of the CDR3 is 18 residues. The CDR3 coding sequence is TGTGCCAGCAGTCCCCCCCGGAAGCGGCGCCCTGAGGACAATGAGCAGTTCTTC. It encodes CASSPPRKRRPEDNEQFF.

The rearrangement links TRBV29-1 to TRBJ1-1, with D possibly being TRBD1 (6 bases). Trimming cost V 5 bases and J 9 bases, with 22 bases left between them. CDR1 is SQVTM, CDR2 ANQGSEA, per germline. The CDR3 has 14 amino acids. DNA of the CDR3: TGCAGCGTTCCCCATGGACGGGGGGGGCTTCAAGCTTTCTTT. Protein product: CSVPHGRGGLQAFF.

This clone has just a few counts. This rearrangement joins TRBV6-5 to TRBJ2-7; TRBD1 might be the D (6 bases). With 0 bases removed from V and 7 bases from J, the gap between germline ends came to 13 bases. CDR3 length equals 14 residues. Per the germline V gene, CDR1 is MNHEY and CDR2 is SVGAGI. The CDR3 loop is CASSYSRGIREQYF. DNA for the CDR3: TGTGCCAGCAGTTACTCGAGGGGGATTCGGGAGCAGTACTTC.

There are a few counts of this clone. The genes are TRBV6-2 or TRBV6-3 and TRBJ2-6; TRBD2 might be the D (6 bases). CDR1 and CDR2 from the germline V gene are MNHEY and SVGEGT. Trimming pared 6 bases from V and 0 bases from J, leaving 9 bases between. This CDR3 is 15 amino acids long. In nucleotides, the CDR3 is TGTGCCAGCAGCCCCGGGGGCTCTGGGGCCAACGTCCTGACTTTC. Translating it yields CASSPGGSGANVLTF.

This sequence joins TRBV28 and TRBJ1-3; 11 bases are shared with TRBD1. The V segment lost 5 bases and the J segment 4 bases; nucleotides outside the gene matches: 4. Germline CDR1 reads MDHEN; CDR2 reads SYDVKM. The CDR3 sequence is 15 residues long. The CDR3 loop is CASSPRTGGGNTIYF. The CDR3 nucleotides are TGTGCCAGCAGTCCCCGGACAGGGGGCGGAAACACCATATATTTT.

This clone was seen once. CDR3 amino acids: CASSLRFQVNTEAFF. Written as DNA, the CDR3 is TGTGCCAGCAGCTTGAGGTTTCAGGTGAACACTGAAGCTTTCTTT. The chain employs TRBV5-5 and TRBJ1-1; D gene ambiguous. Germline values: CDR1 SGHKS, CDR2 YYEKEE (reference sequence). Trimming shortened V by 1 base and J by 0 bases, and 10 bases separated the two germline ends. The CDR3 has 15 amino acids.

The gene calls are TRBV9 and TRBJ2-4, with TRBD2 matching 7 bases. This CDR3 is built from 15 residues. Germline CDR1 is SGDLS and CDR2 is YYNGEE. Germline trimming cut 4 bases from V and 4 bases from J; bases unmatched to any gene: 8. For the CDR3, the DNA is TGTGCCAGCAGCCCACTAAACGGGGGGAAAAACATTCAGTACTTC. Residues: CASSPLNGGKNIQYF.

This clone has just one count. The V and J genes are TRBV21-1 and TRBJ2-7; the table's D call, TRBD1, was not checked against the DNA. TRBV21-1 is reported as a pseudogene. This CDR3 is 14 amino acids long. As DNA, the CDR3 is TGTGCCAGCAGCCTCCGGGACAGGCTTGAGGAGCAGTACTTC. Its translation: CASSLRDRLEEQYF.

The chain is built from TRBV5-1 and TRBJ1-5; 8 bases line up with TRBD1. The germline gives CDR1 SGHRS, CDR2 YFSETQ. The CDR3 covers 15 residues. Losses at the gene ends were 2 bases for V and 5 bases for J; bases not matched to a gene: 6. CDR3 amino acids: CASSFRTGSDQPQHF. CDR3 coding DNA: TGCGCCAGCAGCTTCCGGACAGGGAGCGATCAGCCCCAGCATTTT.

The count of this clone is one. The chain joins TRBV28 to TRBJ1-4; 7 nucleotides agree with TRBD1. V lost 6 bases, J lost 7 bases, and 11 bases stayed unmatched. The germline gives CDR1 MDHEN, CDR2 SYDVKM. The length of the CDR3 is 15 residues. The chain's CDR3 is CASSPTGKMGEKLFF. CDR3 nucleotides: TGTGCCAGCAGCCCGACAGGGAAGATGGGTGAAAAACTGTTTTTT.

This chain connects TRBV28 to TRBJ2-1; TRBD2 agrees at 12 bases. CDR1 is MDHEN, CDR2 SYDVKM, per germline. J gave up 6 bases and V 3 bases, and 6 bases lay outside the gene matches. The CDR3 is made up of 16 amino acids. The CDR3 region is CASSFGLAGGFNEQFF. DNA of the CDR3: TGTGCCAGCAGTTTCGGGCTAGCGGGAGGGTTCAATGAGCAGTTCTTC.

The chain is built from TRBV19 and TRBJ1-2; D is unclear. The length of the CDR3 is 15 residues. Trimming removed 6 bases at V and 6 bases at J, with 20 bases between. CDR1 and CDR2 from the germline V gene are LNHDA and SQIVND (reference sequence). Here the CDR3 reads CASRAPRVSGNGYTF. The CDR3 bases are TGTGCCAGTAGAGCCCCGAGGGTGTCCGGTAATGGCTACACCTTC.

The rearrangement links TRBV5-4 to TRBJ2-4, with TRBD2 matching over 7 bases. The germline CDR1 and CDR2 sequences are SGHNT and YYREEE (reference sequence). The CDR3 is 14 residues long. The ends lost 3 bases at V and 6 bases at J; junction bases unmatched: 6. This chain's CDR3 is CASSSPGEGNIQYF. The CDR3 bases are TGTGCCAGCAGCTCGCCGGGGGAGGGAAACATTCAGTACTTC.

The gene calls are TRBV5-1 and TRBJ2-3; 7 nucleotides agree with TRBD2. The CDR3 runs 15 residues. Germline CDR1 SGHRS, CDR2 YFSETQ. The V gene end was trimmed by 2 bases and the J gene end by 6 bases; junction bases not matched to a gene: 9. CDR3 loop: CASSFRGSVRDTQYF. CDR3 bases: TGCGCCAGCAGCTTTCGCGGGAGTGTCCGGGATACGCAGTATTTT.

The chain joins TRBV28 to TRBJ2-7, with 7 bases matching TRBD1. Germline-derived CDR1 and CDR2 are MDHEN and SYDVKM. After removal of 5 bases from V and 7 bases from J, the junction contained 8 bases not matched to a gene. This CDR3 spans 13 amino acids. The CDR3 DNA sequence: TGTGCCAGCAGTGGACAGGCCCCGTGGGAGCAGTACTTC. Encoded protein: CASSGQAPWEQYF. Looking up the rest from reference TRBV28 and TRBJ2-7 gives the full variable domain: DVKVTQSSRYLVKRTGEKVFLECVQDMDHENMFWYRQDPGLGLRLIYFSYDVKMKEKGDIPEGYSVSREKKERFSLILESASTNQTSMYLCASSGQAPWEQYFGPGTRLTVT.

The V and J genes are TRBV7-9 and TRBJ2-7, with D perhaps matching TRBD1 (8 bases). This CDR3 contains 16 residues. V was cut by 1 base and J by 2 bases, with 15 bases left in between. Germline lookup yields CDR1 SEHNR and CDR2 FQNEAQ (reference sequence). The CDR3 DNA is TGTGCCAGCAGCTTAGTGGACAGGGAGGGACCCTACGAGCAGTACTTC. Its protein is CASSLVDREGPYEQYF.

The gene calls are TRBV7-3 and TRBJ2-5; maybe TRBD2 (5 bases). This CDR3 contains 16 residues. Per the germline V gene, CDR1 is SGHTA and CDR2 is FQGTGA. V gave up 9 bases and J gave up 4 bases, with 24 bases separating them. In DNA, the CDR3 is TGTGCCAGTGACTACAAATCGACCGCTTTCCCAGAGACCCAGTACTTC. This encodes CASDYKSTAFPETQYF.

The V call is TRBV11-2, the J call TRBJ2-7; D remains ambiguous. Deletions cut 2 bases from V and 3 bases from J, with 17 bases between. In germline, CDR1 is SGHAT, CDR2 FQNNGV. The CDR3 covers 16 residues. CDR3 nucleotides: TGTGCCAGCAGCTTAACGCTTAGTTTGGCAGGCTACGAGCAGTACTTC. It yields the protein CASSLTLSLAGYEQYF.

The chain carries TRBV28 and TRBJ2-7; D gene uncertain. The V gene's germline CDR1 is MDHEN and CDR2 SYDVKM. The CDR3 runs to 13 residues. V lost 7 bases and J 2 bases, leaving 12 bases between the germline ends. The DNA of the CDR3 is TGTGCCAGCATTGACTCCCGAGCCTACGAGCAGTACTTC. Amino acids: CASIDSRAYEQYF.

This chain connects TRBV11-2 to TRBJ1-4; a possible D gene is TRBD1 (5 bases). The ends were cut back, 5 bases at V and 4 bases at J, with 11 bases in the middle. Germline V lookup: CDR1 SGHAT, CDR2 FQNNGV. This CDR3 has 14 amino acids. For the CDR3, the DNA is TGTGCCAGCAGCCTCCGGGACTTTAATGAAAAACTGTTTTTT. It yields the protein CASSLRDFNEKLFF.

This clone was found once. The chain joins TRBV4-1 to TRBJ2-3, with D unclear. The CDR3 is 15 residues long. Germline V lookup: CDR1 MGHRA, CDR2 YSYEKL. Trimming took off 2 bases at V and 1 base at J, with 10 bases between the two ends. The CDR3 spells CASSQKPGGTDTQYF. DNA of the CDR3: TGCGCCAGCAGCCAAAAACCGGGTGGCACAGATACGCAGTATTTT.

The genes are TRBV9 and TRBJ1-2, with TRBD1 matching over 10 bases. Germline CDR1 and CDR2: SGDLS and YYNGEE. Trimming took 0 bases from V and 6 from J; bases not matched to a gene: 5. CDR3 length: 15 residues. The CDR3 protein is CASSVGGQGVDGYTF. In DNA, the CDR3 is TGTGCCAGCAGCGTAGGAGGACAGGGGGTAGATGGCTACACCTTC.

The chain has TRBV2 and TRBJ1-5, with D hard to call. The CDR3 is made up of 14 amino acids. Trimming pared 4 bases from V and 9 bases from J, leaving 16 bases between. Germline V gives CDR1 SNHLY, CDR2 FYNNEI. The CDR3 here is CASSGSEGSAPQHF. CDR3 coding DNA: TGTGCCAGCAGTGGGTCTGAGGGTTCGGCGCCCCAGCATTTT.

The rearrangement uses TRBV4-3 and TRBJ1-6, with D possibly being TRBD1 (5 bases). CDR1 and CDR2 from the germline V gene are LGHNA and YSLEER. The CDR3 loop spans 14 amino acids. V gave up 5 bases and J gave up 7 bases, with 12 bases separating them. The CDR3 region is CASSFDRMNSPLHF. The CDR3 nucleotides are TGCGCCAGCAGCTTTGACAGAATGAATTCACCCCTCCACTTT.

The chain is built from TRBV4-3 and TRBJ2-7; 11 bases align to TRBD1. V shed 0 bases, J shed 3 bases, and the junction held 10 bases outside the gene matches. The CDR3 is 18 residues long. The V gene's germline CDR1 is LGHNA and CDR2 YSLEER. The CDR3 nucleotides are TGCGCCAGCAGCCAAGATACAATGGGGACAGGGGGGATCTACGAGCAGTACTTC. This gives the protein CASSQDTMGTGGIYEQYF.